This T cell receptor (beta chain) emerged from a study of OX40 agonist ivuxolimab in advanced cancers. General study points: Several nonresponders also turned out to have low normalized T-cell clonal expansion.

Sequencing was performed with immunoSEQ multiplex PCR; in TCRdb, only in-frame clones are kept and a portion is missing. Among about 62,000 clones listed, roughly 85% were seen once. This clone has just a few counts. What it binds is not known. V trimming: 5 bases; J trimming: 2 bases; junction bases outside the gene matches: 7. The germline V gene has CDR1 MDHEN and CDR2 SYDVKM. CDR3 size: 15 residues. The sequenced sample was CD4+ or CD8+ T cells sorted from blood, obtained in a trial of the OX40 agonist ivuxolimab. This chain connects TRBV28 to TRBJ2-3; TRBD2 matches 7 bases. This receptor was taken from an adult with an advanced solid tumor such as melanoma, head and neck, liver or kidney cancer. CDR3 in amino acids: CASSDTGTNTDTQYF. The CDR3, as DNA: TGTGCCAGCAGTGATACCGGGACTAACACAGATACGCAGTATTTT.